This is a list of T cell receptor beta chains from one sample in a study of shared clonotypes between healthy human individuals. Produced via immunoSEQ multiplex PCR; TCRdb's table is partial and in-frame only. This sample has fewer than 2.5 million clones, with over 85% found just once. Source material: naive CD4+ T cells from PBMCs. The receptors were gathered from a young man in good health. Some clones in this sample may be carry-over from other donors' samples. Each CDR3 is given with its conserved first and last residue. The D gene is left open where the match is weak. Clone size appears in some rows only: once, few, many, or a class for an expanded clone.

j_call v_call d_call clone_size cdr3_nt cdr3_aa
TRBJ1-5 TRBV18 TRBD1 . TGTGCCAGCTCACCACGGCCGACAGGGGGGGGAGATCAGCCCCAGCATTTT CASSPRPTGGGDQPQHF
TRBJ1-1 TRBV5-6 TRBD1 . TGTGCCAGCAGCTGGGACAGGGTGAACACTGAAGCTTTCTTT CASSWDRVNTEAFF
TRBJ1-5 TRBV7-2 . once TGTGCCAGCAGCTTAGATAGGGGGTATCAGCCCCAGCATTTT CASSLDRGYQPQHF
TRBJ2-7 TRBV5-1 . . TGCGCCAGCAGTCCCTCCTTCACCGAGCAGTACTTC CASSPSFTEQYF
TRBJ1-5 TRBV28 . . TGTGCCAGCATCCGGGATGAGAATCAGCCCCAGCATTTT CASIRDENQPQHF
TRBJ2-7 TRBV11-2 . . TGTGCCAGCAGCGTCGTTGGGCAGGGGACCCGAGAGCAGTACTTC CASSVVGQGTREQYF
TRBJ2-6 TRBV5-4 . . TGTGCCAGCAGCTTGTGGGACCCCGCTGGGGCCAACGTCCTGACTTTC CASSLWDPAGANVLTF
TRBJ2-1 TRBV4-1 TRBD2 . TGCGCCAGCAGCCGTAGCGGGAGGGATAATGAGCAGTTCTTC CASSRSGRDNEQFF
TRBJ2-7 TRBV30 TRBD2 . TGTGCCTTAACCCTAGCGGGGGTCTCCTACGAGCAGTACTTC CALTLAGVSYEQYF
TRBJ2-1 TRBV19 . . TGTGCCAGTAGTAGGACTGCCAATAACAATGAGCAGTTCTTC CASSRTANNNEQFF
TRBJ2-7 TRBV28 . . TGTGCCAGTAGGGACGGCTCAAACTACGAGCAGTACTTC CASRDGSNYEQYF
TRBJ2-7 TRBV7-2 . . TGTGCCAGCAGCCAGAACCGGGACCCCTACGAGCAGTACTTC CASSQNRDPYEQYF
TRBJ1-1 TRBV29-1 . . TGCAGCGTTGAAGATCGGGCTAAAGCTTTCTTT CSVEDRAKAFF
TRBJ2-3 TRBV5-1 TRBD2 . TGCGCCAGCAGCTCGAAATGGACTAGCGGGAGTGCAGATACGCAGTATTTT CASSSKWTSGSADTQYF
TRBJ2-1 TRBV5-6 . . TGTGCCAGCAGCTTGGCGGGCAATGAGCAGTTCTTC CASSLAGNEQFF
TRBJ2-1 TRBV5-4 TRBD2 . TGTGCCAGCAGCCATGATCTAGCGGCGAGCTCCTACAATGAGCAGTTCTTC CASSHDLAASSYNEQFF
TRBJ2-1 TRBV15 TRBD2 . TGTGCCACCAGCCCCCGAGGGACTAGCGGCTACAATGAGCAGTTCTTC CATSPRGTSGYNEQFF
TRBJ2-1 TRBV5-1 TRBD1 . TGCGCCAGCAGCTTGACAGGGGGTCTTTCCTACAATGAGCAGTTCTTC CASSLTGGLSYNEQFF
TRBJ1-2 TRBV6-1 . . TGTGCCAGCTACGGGTTTTCAGGAGGCTACACCTTC CASYGFSGGYTF
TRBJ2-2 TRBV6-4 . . TGTGCCAGCAGTGAATCGGCTAGAGGGGAGCTGTTTTTT CASSESARGELFF
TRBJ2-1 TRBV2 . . TGTGCCAGCAGTGTGAGGGAGGCGAATGAGCAGTTCTTC CASSVREANEQFF
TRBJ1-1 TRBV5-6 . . TGTGCCAGCAGCTTGAACAGAAGGAACACTGAAGCTTTCTTT CASSLNRRNTEAFF
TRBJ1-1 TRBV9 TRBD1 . TGTGCCAGCAGCGGACAGACAGGGGGCTCTGGGGAAGCTTTCTTT CASSGQTGGSGEAFF
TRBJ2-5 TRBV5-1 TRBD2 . TGCGCCAGCAGCCGCTCAGGGAGGGGGACTAGTCCCCAAGAGACCCAGTACTTC CASSRSGRGTSPQETQYF
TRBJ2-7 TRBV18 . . TGTGCCAGCTCACCATTCGCCAGCTCCTACGAGCAGTACTTC CASSPFASSYEQYF
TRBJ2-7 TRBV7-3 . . TGTGCCAGCAGCTTAACTCAGGCGGCGGGGCAGTACTTC CASSLTQAAGQYF
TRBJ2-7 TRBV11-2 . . TGTGCCAGCAGCATTAGCGGCTCCTACGAGCAGTACTTC CASSISGSYEQYF
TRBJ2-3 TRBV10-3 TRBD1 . TGTGCCTCTTTCGCAGGGGGCAAGGGGGTCACAGATACGCAGTATTTT CASFAGGKGVTDTQYF
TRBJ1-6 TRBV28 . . TGTGCCAGCAGTTTATTTCGTTCACCCCTCCACTTT CASSLFRSPLHF
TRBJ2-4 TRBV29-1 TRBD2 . TGCAGCGTCGGACTAGCGGGATTAGCCAAAAACATTCAGTACTTC CSVGLAGLAKNIQYF
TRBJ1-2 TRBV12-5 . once TGTGCTAGTGCCCTGGGGGCATCTAACTATGGCTACACCTTC CASALGASNYGYTF
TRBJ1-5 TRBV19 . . TGTGCCAGTAGTATGGAGGGGGTCAATCAGCCCCAGCATTTT CASSMEGVNQPQHF
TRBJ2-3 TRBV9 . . TGTGCCAGCAGCGTCAGGCCTGCTACAGATACGCAGTATTTT CASSVRPATDTQYF
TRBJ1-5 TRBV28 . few TGTGCCAGCAGTGTTGAGCCCCAGCATTTT CASSVEPQHF
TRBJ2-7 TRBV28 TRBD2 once TGTGCCAGCAGTTCAAGGGCAGCTAGCGGCCCCCTGGAGCAGTACTTC CASSSRAASGPLEQYF
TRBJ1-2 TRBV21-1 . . TGTGCCAGCAGCAGGCCTTTAACGGAAAACTATGGCTACACCTTC CASSRPLTENYGYTF
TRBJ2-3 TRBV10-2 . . TGCGCCAGCCGACAGAGCACAGATACGCAGTATTTT CASRQSTDTQYF
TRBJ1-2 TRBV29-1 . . TGCAGCGTTGAGGGGCCAGGGAGTGGTTACACCTTC CSVEGPGSGYTF
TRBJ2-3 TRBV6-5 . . TGTGCCAGCAGAGATATGATCACAGATACGCAGTATTTT CASRDMITDTQYF
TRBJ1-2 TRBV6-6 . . TGTGCCAGCAGTTCCCCACAGGGCGGCTACACCTTC CASSSPQGGYTF
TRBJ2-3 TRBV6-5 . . TGTGCCAGCAAAGACGGGTTTAGCACAGATACGCAGTATTTT CASKDGFSTDTQYF
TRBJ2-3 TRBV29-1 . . TGCAGCGTTAAGTTAGATACGCAGTATTTT CSVKLDTQYF
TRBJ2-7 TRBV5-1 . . TGCGCCAGCAGCGTAGGACACCCCTACGAGCAGTACTTC CASSVGHPYEQYF
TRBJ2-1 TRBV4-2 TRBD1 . TGTGCCAGCAGCCACCCGGGACAGGACTACAATGAGCAGTTCTTC CASSHPGQDYNEQFF